Listed below are T cell receptor beta chains from one sample, sequenced in a study of PD-1 blockade in mismatch repair-deficient tumors. Some clones are missing from TCRdb's copy, which holds only in-frame ones; the method was immunoSEQ multiplex PCR. The top ten clones hold approximately 12% of a sample with 100,000 to 150,000 clones, about 88% of them seen once. This sample comprised peripheral blood, obtained 44 weeks after starting pembrolizumab. The source is an adult with mismatch repair-deficient cancer. Both conserved end residues are part of each CDR3. A D gene is named only where the DNA matches it firmly. A row's size may be missing; if present it is once, few, many or a size class.

CDR3 protein: CASSFPFPTTYRPLSYEQYF; CDR3 DNA: TGTGCCAGCAGTTTTCCCTTCCCGACCACATACCGTCCTCTGTCCTACGAGCAGTACTTC; clone size: .; V gene: TRBV28; J gene: TRBJ2-7; D gene: .
CDR3 protein: CASSPGYEQYF; CDR3 DNA: TGTGCCAGCAGCCCAGGGTACGAGCAGTACTTC; clone size: .; V gene: TRBV7-8; J gene: TRBJ2-7; D gene: .
CDR3 protein: CASSQGDEVINEQFF; CDR3 DNA: TGCGCCAGCAGCCAAGGTGATGAGGTAATCAATGAGCAGTTCTTC; clone size: .; V gene: TRBV4-1; J gene: TRBJ2-1; D gene: .
CDR3 protein: CASSPKRYQETQYF; CDR3 DNA: TGTGCCAGCAGCCCTAAGCGATACCAAGAGACCCAGTACTTC; clone size: .; V gene: TRBV11-2; J gene: TRBJ2-5; D gene: .
CDR3 protein: CAWSVTTPFEQYF; CDR3 DNA: TGTGCCTGGAGTGTAACAACCCCTTTCGAGCAGTACTTC; clone size: .; V gene: TRBV30; J gene: TRBJ2-7; D gene: .
CDR3 protein: CAITGQGSGGYTF; CDR3 DNA: TGTGCCATCACCGGACAGGGGTCTGGTGGCTACACCTTC; clone size: .; V gene: TRBV10-3; J gene: TRBJ1-2; D gene: TRBD1
CDR3 protein: CASSLEGRKNIQYF; CDR3 DNA: TGTGCCAGCAGCTTAGAGGGCAGAAAAAACATTCAGTACTTC; clone size: .; V gene: TRBV7-9; J gene: TRBJ2-4; D gene: .
CDR3 protein: CASSYIDSSYNEQFF; CDR3 DNA: TGTGCCAGCAGTTACATAGACAGCTCCTACAATGAGCAGTTCTTC; clone size: .; V gene: TRBV6-5; J gene: TRBJ2-1; D gene: .
CDR3 protein: CASSQDTSGEETQYF; CDR3 DNA: TGCGCCAGCAGCCAAGATACGTCAGGGGAAGAGACCCAGTACTTC; clone size: .; V gene: TRBV4-3; J gene: TRBJ2-5; D gene: .
CDR3 protein: CASSKGQDRGKLFF; CDR3 DNA: TGTGCCAGCAGTAAGGGACAGGACCGGGGAAAACTGTTTTTT; clone size: .; V gene: TRBV6-6; J gene: TRBJ1-4; D gene: TRBD1
CDR3 protein: CASSSTSGPTEAFF; CDR3 DNA: TGTGCCAGCAGTTCCACATCAGGGCCCACTGAAGCTTTCTTT; clone size: .; V gene: TRBV27; J gene: TRBJ1-1; D gene: .
CDR3 protein: CASSFVRTYGYTF; CDR3 DNA: TGTGCCAGCAGCTTCGTGAGGACCTATGGCTACACCTTC; clone size: .; V gene: TRBV7-9; J gene: TRBJ1-2; D gene: .
CDR3 protein: CASSYLGPGNTIYF; CDR3 DNA: TGTGCCAGCAGTTATTTGGGTCCTGGAAACACCATATATTTT; clone size: .; V gene: TRBV6-6; J gene: TRBJ1-3; D gene: .
CDR3 protein: CASSQESRFISGRGTQYF; CDR3 DNA: TGCGCCAGCAGCCAAGAGAGTCGCTTCATAAGCGGGAGGGGCACCCAGTACTTC; clone size: once; V gene: TRBV4-3; J gene: TRBJ2-5; D gene: TRBD2
CDR3 protein: CASSLFLGRSYEQYF; CDR3 DNA: TGTGCCAGCAGCTTATTCTTAGGACGCTCCTACGAGCAGTACTTC; clone size: .; V gene: TRBV7-6; J gene: TRBJ2-7; D gene: .
CDR3 protein: CAISEASWLAGVETQYF; CDR3 DNA: TGTGCCATCAGTGAGGCTTCTTGGCTAGCGGGAGTAGAGACCCAGTACTTC; clone size: .; V gene: TRBV10-3; J gene: TRBJ2-5; D gene: TRBD2
CDR3 protein: CASSQGTSGRYEQYF; CDR3 DNA: TGCGCCAGCAGCCAAGGGACTAGCGGGAGGTACGAGCAGTACTTC; clone size: .; V gene: TRBV4-3; J gene: TRBJ2-7; D gene: TRBD2
CDR3 protein: CASSELRNTGELFF; CDR3 DNA: TGTGCCAGCAGTGAACTGAGGAACACCGGGGAGCTGTTTTTT; clone size: .; V gene: TRBV2; J gene: TRBJ2-2; D gene: .
CDR3 protein: CASSSDPMPNNEQFF; CDR3 DNA: TGTGCCAGCAGCTCGGACCCAATGCCAAACAATGAGCAGTTCTTC; clone size: .; V gene: TRBV5-6; J gene: TRBJ2-1; D gene: .
CDR3 protein: CASSYSGTSGQETQYF; CDR3 DNA: TGTGCCAGCAGTTACTCCGGGACTAGCGGCCAAGAGACCCAGTACTTC; clone size: .; V gene: TRBV6-5; J gene: TRBJ2-5; D gene: TRBD2
CDR3 protein: CASSFGRPLNNEQFF; CDR3 DNA: TGTGCCAGCAGCTTCGGGAGGCCTTTAAACAATGAGCAGTTCTTC; clone size: .; V gene: TRBV5-4; J gene: TRBJ2-1; D gene: TRBD2
CDR3 protein: CASSEDGSVYEQYF; CDR3 DNA: TGTGCCAGCAGTGAAGACGGATCCGTTTACGAGCAGTACTTC; clone size: few; V gene: TRBV25-1; J gene: TRBJ2-7; D gene: .
CDR3 protein: CASTPAGGWETQYF; CDR3 DNA: TGTGCCAGCACCCCAGCGGGAGGATGGGAGACCCAGTACTTC; clone size: .; V gene: TRBV27; J gene: TRBJ2-5; D gene: TRBD2
CDR3 protein: CASSTSEYNEQFF; CDR3 DNA: TGTGCCAGCAGCACTAGCGAATACAATGAGCAGTTCTTC; clone size: few; V gene: TRBV6-4; J gene: TRBJ2-1; D gene: TRBD2
CDR3 protein: CASRRAGGTDTQYF; CDR3 DNA: TGTGCCAGCAGGAGGGCTGGGGGCACAGATACGCAGTATTTT; clone size: .; V gene: TRBV6-1; J gene: TRBJ2-3; D gene: .
CDR3 protein: CASSYGQSTNEKLFF; CDR3 DNA: TGTGCCAGCAGTTACGGACAGTCAACTAATGAAAAACTGTTTTTT; clone size: .; V gene: TRBV5-8; J gene: TRBJ1-4; D gene: .
CDR3 protein: CASSEPGQGYEQYF; CDR3 DNA: TGTGCCAGCAGCGAACCGGGACAGGGCTACGAGCAGTACTTC; clone size: .; V gene: TRBV21-1; J gene: TRBJ2-7; D gene: .
CDR3 protein: CASSYSSTAQGTQYF; CDR3 DNA: TGTGCCAGCAGTTACTCTTCGACAGCCCAAGGGACCCAGTACTTC; clone size: .; V gene: TRBV6-5; J gene: TRBJ2-5; D gene: .
CDR3 protein: CASSPGLGAEQYF; CDR3 DNA: TGTGCCAGCAGCCCCGGCTTAGGGGCCGAGCAGTACTTC; clone size: .; V gene: TRBV4-2; J gene: TRBJ2-7; D gene: .
CDR3 protein: CASTLSSSSGPSYNEQFF; CDR3 DNA: TGTGCCAGCACCTTGTCCTCTTCTAGCGGGCCGTCCTACAATGAGCAGTTCTTC; clone size: .; V gene: TRBV13; J gene: TRBJ2-1; D gene: TRBD2
CDR3 protein: CASSLGRGDTQYF; CDR3 DNA: TGTGCCAGCAGTTTAGGACGGGGAGATACGCAGTATTTT; clone size: .; V gene: TRBV27; J gene: TRBJ2-3; D gene: .
CDR3 protein: CASSSGSLYEQYF; CDR3 DNA: TGTGCCAGCAGTTCGGGATCCCTCTACGAGCAGTACTTC; clone size: .; V gene: TRBV6-5; J gene: TRBJ2-7; D gene: .
CDR3 protein: CASSQAPVGGASNEQFF; CDR3 DNA: TGCGCCAGCAGCCAAGCCCCGGTAGGGGGCGCTTCGAATGAGCAGTTCTTC; clone size: .; V gene: TRBV4-1; J gene: TRBJ2-1; D gene: TRBD1
CDR3 protein: CASSLWGRALATDTQYF; CDR3 DNA: TGTGCCAGCAGCTTATGGGGGAGGGCCTTAGCCACAGATACGCAGTATTTT; clone size: once; V gene: TRBV7-2; J gene: TRBJ2-3; D gene: TRBD2
CDR3 protein: CASSFGSEEQYF; CDR3 DNA: TGTGCCAGCAGTTTCGGGTCCGAGGAGCAGTACTTC; clone size: .; V gene: TRBV7-9; J gene: TRBJ2-7; D gene: .
CDR3 protein: CASSVAFRGSYNEQFF; CDR3 DNA: TGTGCCAGCAGCGTAGCTTTTAGGGGCTCCTACAATGAGCAGTTCTTC; clone size: once; V gene: TRBV9; J gene: TRBJ2-1; D gene: .
CDR3 protein: CASSLVPGGTDTQYF; CDR3 DNA: TGTGCCAGCAGCTTAGTCCCGGGAGGCACAGATACGCAGTATTTT; clone size: .; V gene: TRBV7-9; J gene: TRBJ2-3; D gene: .
CDR3 protein: CASSLVRLAGNEQFF; CDR3 DNA: TGTGCCAGCAGTTTAGTACGGCTAGCGGGCAATGAGCAGTTCTTC; clone size: .; V gene: TRBV27; J gene: TRBJ2-1; D gene: TRBD2
CDR3 protein: CASSHPRVSAGAYNEQFF; CDR3 DNA: TGCGCCAGCAGCCACCCTCGAGTTTCAGCGGGAGCCTACAATGAGCAGTTCTTC; clone size: .; V gene: TRBV4-1; J gene: TRBJ2-1; D gene: TRBD2
CDR3 protein: CASSLVLEQYF; CDR3 DNA: TGTGCCAGCAGCTTAGTTCTCGAGCAGTACTTC; clone size: .; V gene: TRBV7-2; J gene: TRBJ2-7; D gene: .
CDR3 protein: CASSQDEGAKNIQYF; CDR3 DNA: TGCGCCAGCAGCCAAGATGAGGGGGCCAAAAACATTCAGTACTTC; clone size: .; V gene: TRBV4-3; J gene: TRBJ2-4; D gene: .
CDR3 protein: CASSYLGGSTYNEQFF; CDR3 DNA: TGTGCCAGCAGTTACTTAGGGGGTAGCACCTACAATGAGCAGTTCTTC; clone size: .; V gene: TRBV6-6; J gene: TRBJ2-1; D gene: .
CDR3 protein: CASSRGARGYEQYF; CDR3 DNA: TGTGCCAGCAGCCGGGGGGCGCGGGGCTACGAGCAGTACTTC; clone size: .; V gene: TRBV5-4; J gene: TRBJ2-7; D gene: .
CDR3 protein: CASGTGGKETQYF; CDR3 DNA: TGTGCCAGTGGGACAGGGGGCAAGGAGACCCAGTACTTC; clone size: few; V gene: TRBV19; J gene: TRBJ2-5; D gene: TRBD1
CDR3 protein: CSVDQGLFYGYTF; CDR3 DNA: TGCAGCGTTGACCAGGGACTGTTTTATGGCTACACCTTC; clone size: .; V gene: TRBV29-1; J gene: TRBJ1-2; D gene: .
CDR3 protein: CASSVQQETQYF; CDR3 DNA: TGCGCCAGCAGTGTACAGCAAGAGACCCAGTACTTC; clone size: .; V gene: TRBV10-2; J gene: TRBJ2-5; D gene: .